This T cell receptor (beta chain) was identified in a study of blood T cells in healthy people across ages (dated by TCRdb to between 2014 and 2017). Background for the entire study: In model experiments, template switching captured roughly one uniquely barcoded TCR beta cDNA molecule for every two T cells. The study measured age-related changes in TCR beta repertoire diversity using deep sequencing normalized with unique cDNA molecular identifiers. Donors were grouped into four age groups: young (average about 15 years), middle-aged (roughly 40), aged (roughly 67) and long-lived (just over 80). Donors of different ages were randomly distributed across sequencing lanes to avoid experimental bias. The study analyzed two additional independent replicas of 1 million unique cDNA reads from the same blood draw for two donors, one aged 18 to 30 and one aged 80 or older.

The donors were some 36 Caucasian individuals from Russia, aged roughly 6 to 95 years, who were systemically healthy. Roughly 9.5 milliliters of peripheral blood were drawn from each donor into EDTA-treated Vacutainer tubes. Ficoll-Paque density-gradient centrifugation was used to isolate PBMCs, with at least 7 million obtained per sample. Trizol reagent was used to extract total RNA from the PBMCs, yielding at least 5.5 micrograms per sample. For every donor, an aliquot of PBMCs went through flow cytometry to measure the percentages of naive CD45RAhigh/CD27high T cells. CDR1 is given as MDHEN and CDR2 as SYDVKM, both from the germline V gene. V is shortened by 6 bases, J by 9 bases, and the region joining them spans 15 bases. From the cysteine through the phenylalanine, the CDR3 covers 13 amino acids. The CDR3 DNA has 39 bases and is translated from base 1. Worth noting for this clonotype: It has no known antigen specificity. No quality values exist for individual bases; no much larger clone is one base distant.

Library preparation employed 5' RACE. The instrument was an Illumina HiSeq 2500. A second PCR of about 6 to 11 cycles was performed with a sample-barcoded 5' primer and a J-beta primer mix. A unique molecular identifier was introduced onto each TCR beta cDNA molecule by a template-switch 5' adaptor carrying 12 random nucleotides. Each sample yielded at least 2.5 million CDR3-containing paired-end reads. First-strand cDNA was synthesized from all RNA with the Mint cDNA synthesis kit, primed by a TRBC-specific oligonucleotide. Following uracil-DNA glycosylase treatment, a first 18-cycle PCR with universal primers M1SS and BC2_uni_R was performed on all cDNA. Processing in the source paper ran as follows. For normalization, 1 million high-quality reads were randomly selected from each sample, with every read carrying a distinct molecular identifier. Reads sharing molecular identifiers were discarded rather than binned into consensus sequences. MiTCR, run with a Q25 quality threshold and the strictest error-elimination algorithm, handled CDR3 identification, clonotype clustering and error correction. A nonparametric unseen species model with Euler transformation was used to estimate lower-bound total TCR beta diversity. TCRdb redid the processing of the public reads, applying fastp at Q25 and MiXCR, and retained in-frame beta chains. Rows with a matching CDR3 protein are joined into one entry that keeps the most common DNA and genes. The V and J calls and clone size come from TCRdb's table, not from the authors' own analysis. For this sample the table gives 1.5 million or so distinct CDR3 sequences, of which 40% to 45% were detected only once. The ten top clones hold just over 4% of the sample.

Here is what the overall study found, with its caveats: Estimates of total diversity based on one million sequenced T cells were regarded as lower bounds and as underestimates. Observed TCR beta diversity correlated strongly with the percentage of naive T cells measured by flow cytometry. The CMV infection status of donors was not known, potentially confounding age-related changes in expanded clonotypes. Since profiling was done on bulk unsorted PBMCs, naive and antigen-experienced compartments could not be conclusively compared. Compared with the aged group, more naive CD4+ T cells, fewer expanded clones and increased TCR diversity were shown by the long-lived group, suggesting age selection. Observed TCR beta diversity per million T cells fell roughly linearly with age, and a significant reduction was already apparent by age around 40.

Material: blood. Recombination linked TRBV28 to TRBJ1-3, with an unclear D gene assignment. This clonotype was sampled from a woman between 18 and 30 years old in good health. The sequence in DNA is TGTGCCAGCAGCTCAAATCCGGCATCCACCATATATTTT. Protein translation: CASSSNPASTIYF. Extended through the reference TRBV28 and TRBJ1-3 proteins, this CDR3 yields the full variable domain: DVKVTQSSRYLVKRTGEKVFLECVQDMDHENMFWYRQDPGLGLRLIYFSYDVKMKEKGDIPEGYSVSREKKERFSLILESASTNQTSMYLCASSSNPASTIYFGEGSWLTVV.